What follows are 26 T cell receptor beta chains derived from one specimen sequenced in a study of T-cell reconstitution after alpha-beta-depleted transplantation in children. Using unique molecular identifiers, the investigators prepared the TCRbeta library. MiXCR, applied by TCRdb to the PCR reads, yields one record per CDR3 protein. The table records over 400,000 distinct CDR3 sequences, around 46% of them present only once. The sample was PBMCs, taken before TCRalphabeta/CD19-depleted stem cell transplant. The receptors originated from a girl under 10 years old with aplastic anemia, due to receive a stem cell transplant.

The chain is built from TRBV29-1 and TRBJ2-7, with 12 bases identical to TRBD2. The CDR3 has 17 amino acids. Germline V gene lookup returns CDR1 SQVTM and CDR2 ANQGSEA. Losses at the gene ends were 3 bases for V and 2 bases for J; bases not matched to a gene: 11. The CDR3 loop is CSVEGKTSGGSTYEQYF. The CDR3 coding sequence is TGCAGCGTTGAGGGCAAGACTAGCGGGGGCTCAACCTACGAGCAGTACTTC.

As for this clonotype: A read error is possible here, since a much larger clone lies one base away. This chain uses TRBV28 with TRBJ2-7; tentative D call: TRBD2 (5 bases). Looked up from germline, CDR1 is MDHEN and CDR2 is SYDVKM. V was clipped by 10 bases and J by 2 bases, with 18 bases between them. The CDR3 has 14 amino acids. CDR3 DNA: TGTGCCAACAAGACTGAGGGCAGAACCTACGAGCAGTACTTC. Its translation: CANKTEGRTYEQYF. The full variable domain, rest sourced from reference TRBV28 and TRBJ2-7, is DVKVTQSSRYLVKRTGEKVFLECVQDMDHENMFWYRQDPGLGLRLIYFSYDVKMKEKGDIPEGYSVSREKKERFSLILESASTNQTSMYLCANKTEGRTYEQYFGPGTRLTVT.

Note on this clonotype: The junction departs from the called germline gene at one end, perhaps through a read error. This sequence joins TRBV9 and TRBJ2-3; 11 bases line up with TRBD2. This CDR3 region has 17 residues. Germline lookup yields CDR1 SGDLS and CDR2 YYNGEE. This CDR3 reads CASSVDSGRAGTNTQYF. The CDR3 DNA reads TGTGCCAGCAGCGTAGATAGCGGGAGGGCCGGCACAAATACGCAGTATTTT.

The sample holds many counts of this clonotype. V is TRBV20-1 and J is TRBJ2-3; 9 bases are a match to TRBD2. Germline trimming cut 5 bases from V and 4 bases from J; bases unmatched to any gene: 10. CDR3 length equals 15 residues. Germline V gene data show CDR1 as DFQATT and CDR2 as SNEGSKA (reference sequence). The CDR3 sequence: CSASGLAGPSDTQYF. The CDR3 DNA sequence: TGCAGTGCTTCCGGTCTAGCGGGACCGTCAGATACGCAGTATTTT.

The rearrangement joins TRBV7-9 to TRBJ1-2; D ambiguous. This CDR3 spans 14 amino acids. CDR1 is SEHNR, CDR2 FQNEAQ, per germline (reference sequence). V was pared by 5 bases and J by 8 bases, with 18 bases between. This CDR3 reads CASSPSGTAGGYTF. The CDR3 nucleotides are TGTGCCAGCAGCCCGTCCGGAACTGCTGGCGGCTACACCTTC.

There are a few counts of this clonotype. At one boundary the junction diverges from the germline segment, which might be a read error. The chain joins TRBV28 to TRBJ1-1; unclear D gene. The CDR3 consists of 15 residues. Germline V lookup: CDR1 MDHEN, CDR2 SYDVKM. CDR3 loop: CVSSSPGDKDTEAFF. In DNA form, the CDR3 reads TGTGTCAGCAGTTCCCCCGGGGATAAGGACACTGAAGCTTTCTTT.

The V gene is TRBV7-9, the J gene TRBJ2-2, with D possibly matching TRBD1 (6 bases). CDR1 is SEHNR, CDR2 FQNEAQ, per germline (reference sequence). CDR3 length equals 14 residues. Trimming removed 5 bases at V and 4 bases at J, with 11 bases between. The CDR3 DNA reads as TGTGCCAGCAGCATCGGACAGACCACCGGGGAGCTGTTTTTT. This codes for CASSIGQTTGELFF.

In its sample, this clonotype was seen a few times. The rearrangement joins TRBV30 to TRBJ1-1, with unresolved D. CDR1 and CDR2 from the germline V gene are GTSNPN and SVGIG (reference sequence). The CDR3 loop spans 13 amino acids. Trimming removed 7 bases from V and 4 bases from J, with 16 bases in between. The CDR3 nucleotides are TGTGCCTTTCTGACGGTTGTTGCCACTGAAGCTTTCTTT. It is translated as CAFLTVVATEAFF.

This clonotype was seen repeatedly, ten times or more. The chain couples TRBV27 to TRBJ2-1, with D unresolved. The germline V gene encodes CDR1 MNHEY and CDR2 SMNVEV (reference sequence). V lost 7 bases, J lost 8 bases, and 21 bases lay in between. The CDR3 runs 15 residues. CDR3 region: CASTIETRQWDEQFF. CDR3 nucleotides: TGTGCCAGCACCATTGAGACGAGGCAATGGGATGAGCAGTTCTTC.

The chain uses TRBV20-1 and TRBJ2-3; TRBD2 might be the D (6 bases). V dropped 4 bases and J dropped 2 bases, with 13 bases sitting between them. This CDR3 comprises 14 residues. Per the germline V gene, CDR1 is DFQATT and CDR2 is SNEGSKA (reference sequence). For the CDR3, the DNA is TGCAGTGCTATTGTTGGCGGGGTCACAGATACGCAGTATTTT. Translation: CSAIVGGVTDTQYF.

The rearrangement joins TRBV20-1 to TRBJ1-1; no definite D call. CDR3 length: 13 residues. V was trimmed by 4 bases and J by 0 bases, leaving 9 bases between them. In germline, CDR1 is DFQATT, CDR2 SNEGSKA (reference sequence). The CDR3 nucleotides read TGCAGTGCTACGGGGTCTCTGAACACTGAAGCTTTCTTT. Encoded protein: CSATGSLNTEAFF.

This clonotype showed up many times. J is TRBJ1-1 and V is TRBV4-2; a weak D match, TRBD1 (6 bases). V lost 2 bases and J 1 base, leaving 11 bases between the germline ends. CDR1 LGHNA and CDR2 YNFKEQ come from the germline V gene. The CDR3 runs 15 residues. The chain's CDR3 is CASSQQGRENTEAFF. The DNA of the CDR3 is TGTGCCAGCAGCCAACAGGGGAGGGAGAACACTGAAGCTTTCTTT.

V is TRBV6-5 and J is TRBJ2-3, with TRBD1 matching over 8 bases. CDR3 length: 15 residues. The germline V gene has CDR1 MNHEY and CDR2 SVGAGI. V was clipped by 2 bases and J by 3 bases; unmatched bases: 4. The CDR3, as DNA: TGTGCCAGCAGTTACCGGACAGGGAGGACAGATACGCAGTATTTT. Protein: CASSYRTGRTDTQYF.

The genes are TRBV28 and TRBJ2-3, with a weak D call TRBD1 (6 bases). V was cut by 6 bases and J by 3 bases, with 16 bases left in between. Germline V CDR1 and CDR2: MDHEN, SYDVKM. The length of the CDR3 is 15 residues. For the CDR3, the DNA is TGTGCCAGCAGCAAGGGGGAGTGGAGAACAGATACGCAGTATTTT. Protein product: CASSKGEWRTDTQYF.

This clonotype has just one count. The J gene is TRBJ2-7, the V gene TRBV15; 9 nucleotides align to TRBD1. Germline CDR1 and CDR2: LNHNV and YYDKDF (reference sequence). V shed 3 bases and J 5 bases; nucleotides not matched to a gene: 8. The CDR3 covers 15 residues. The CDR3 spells CATSSVRDRADEQYF. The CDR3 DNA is TGTGCCACCAGCAGTGTGCGGGACAGGGCTGACGAGCAGTACTTC.

Here the CDR3 reads CASSPQLAGENNEQFF. DNA of the CDR3: TGTGCCAGCTCACCACAGCTAGCGGGAGAGAACAATGAGCAGTTCTTC. The rearrangement uses TRBV18 and TRBJ2-1; 10 positions match TRBD2. This CDR3 has 16 residues. Trimming removed 1 base from V and 5 bases from J; junction bases left unmatched: 5. CDR1 KGHSH and CDR2 LQKENI come from the germline V gene.

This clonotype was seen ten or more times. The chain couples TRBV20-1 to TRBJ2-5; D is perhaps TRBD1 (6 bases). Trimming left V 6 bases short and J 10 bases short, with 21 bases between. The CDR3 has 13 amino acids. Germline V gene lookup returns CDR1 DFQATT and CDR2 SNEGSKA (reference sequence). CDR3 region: CSAQQGRGLIQYF. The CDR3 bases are TGCAGTGCGCAACAGGGACGCGGACTGATCCAGTACTTC.

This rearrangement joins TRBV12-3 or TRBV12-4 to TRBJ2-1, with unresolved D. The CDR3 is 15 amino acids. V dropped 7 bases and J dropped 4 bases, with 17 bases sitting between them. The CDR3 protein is CASTPSQISYNEQFF. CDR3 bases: TGTGCCAGCACCCCGTCTCAGATCTCTTACAATGAGCAGTTCTTC.

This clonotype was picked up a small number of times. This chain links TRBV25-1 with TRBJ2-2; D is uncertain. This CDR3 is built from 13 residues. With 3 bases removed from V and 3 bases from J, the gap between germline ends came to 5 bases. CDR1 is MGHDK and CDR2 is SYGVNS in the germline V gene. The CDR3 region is CASSDLYTGELFF. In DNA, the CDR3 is TGTGCCAGCAGTGATCTCTACACCGGGGAGCTGTTTTTT.

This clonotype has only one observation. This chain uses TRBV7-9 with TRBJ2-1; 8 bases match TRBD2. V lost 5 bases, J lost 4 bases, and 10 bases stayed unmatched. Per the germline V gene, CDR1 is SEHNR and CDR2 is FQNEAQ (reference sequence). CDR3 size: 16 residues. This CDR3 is CASSPALAGPYNEQFF. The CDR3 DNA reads TGTGCCAGCAGCCCTGCTCTAGCGGGTCCTTACAATGAGCAGTTCTTC.

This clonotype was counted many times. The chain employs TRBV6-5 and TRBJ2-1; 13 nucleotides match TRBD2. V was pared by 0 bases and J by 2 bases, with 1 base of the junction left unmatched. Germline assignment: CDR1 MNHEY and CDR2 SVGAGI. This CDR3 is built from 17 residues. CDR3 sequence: CASSYSGLAGAYNEQFF. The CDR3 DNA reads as TGTGCCAGCAGTTACTCCGGACTAGCGGGAGCCTACAATGAGCAGTTCTTC.

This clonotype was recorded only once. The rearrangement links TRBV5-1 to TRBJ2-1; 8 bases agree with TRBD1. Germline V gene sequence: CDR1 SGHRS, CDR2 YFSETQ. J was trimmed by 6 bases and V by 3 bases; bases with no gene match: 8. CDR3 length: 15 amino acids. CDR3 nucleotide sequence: TGCGCCAGCAGCTCCGGACAGGGTCGTCCCAATGAGCAGTTCTTC. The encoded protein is CASSSGQGRPNEQFF. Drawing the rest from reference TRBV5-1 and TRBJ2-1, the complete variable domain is KAGVTQTPRYLIKTRGQQVTLSCSPISGHRSVSWYQQTPGQGLQFLFEYFSETQRNKGNFPGRFSGRQFSNSRSEMNVSTLELGDSALYLCASSSGQGRPNEQFFGPGTRLTVL.

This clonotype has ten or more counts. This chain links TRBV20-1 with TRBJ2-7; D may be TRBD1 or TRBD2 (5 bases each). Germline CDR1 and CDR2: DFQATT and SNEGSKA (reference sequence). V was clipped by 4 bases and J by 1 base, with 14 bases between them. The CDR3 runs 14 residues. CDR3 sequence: CSAKSGRISYEQYF. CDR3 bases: TGCAGTGCTAAGTCGGGACGGATATCCTACGAGCAGTACTTC.

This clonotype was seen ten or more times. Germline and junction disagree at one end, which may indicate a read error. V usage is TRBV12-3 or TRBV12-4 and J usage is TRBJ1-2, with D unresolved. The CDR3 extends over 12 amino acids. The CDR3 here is CASSLEYGSSAF. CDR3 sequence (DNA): TGTGCCAGCAGTTTAGAATACGGGTCTTCGGCCTTC.

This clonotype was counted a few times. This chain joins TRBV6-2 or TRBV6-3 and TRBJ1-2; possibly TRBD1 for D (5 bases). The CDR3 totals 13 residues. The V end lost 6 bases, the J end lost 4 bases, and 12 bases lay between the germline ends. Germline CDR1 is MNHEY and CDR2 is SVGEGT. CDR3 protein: CASSSGGSYGYTF. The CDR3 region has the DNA TGTGCCAGCAGCTCCGGGGGGTCCTATGGCTACACCTTC.

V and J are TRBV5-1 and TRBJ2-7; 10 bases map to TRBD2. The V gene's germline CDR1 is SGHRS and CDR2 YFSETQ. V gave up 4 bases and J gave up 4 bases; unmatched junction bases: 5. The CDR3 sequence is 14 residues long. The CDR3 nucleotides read TGCGCCAGCAGCGAGCTAGCGGGGGCATACGAGCAGTACTTC. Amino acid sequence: CASSELAGAYEQYF.